The 22 T cell receptor beta chains reported below all come from one sample, sequenced in a study of beta chain features in type 1 diabetes (dated by TCRdb to 2016 to 2019). Library generation was performed with the immunoSEQ multiplex PCR assay. The entire amount of isolated RNA was reverse transcribed using the High Capacity cDNA Reverse Transcription Kit, so the sequenced TCRB transcripts were expressed ones. TCRdb limited this immuneACCESS table to in-frame rearrangements with V and J called. A share of clones is missing; checked studies link under half to unresolved V genes, and the rest is unexplained. The sample includes more than 140,000 clones, with 9% to 10% observed a single time. Almost 0.65% of the sample comes from the top ten. Source material: central memory CD4+ T cells from blood. These TCRs come from a woman in her thirties or forties in good health.

J is TRBJ2-7 and V is TRBV6-5, with a tentative D call TRBD1 (6 bases). The V end was cut by 5 bases, the J end by 1 base, with 15 bases between. CDR1 and CDR2 from the germline V gene are MNHEY and SVGAGI. The CDR3 is 15 amino acids. CDR3 bases: TGTGCCAGCAGTCCGGATACAGGGCAATCCTACGAGCAGTACTTC. Amino acids: CASSPDTGQSYEQYF.

The chain couples TRBV18 to TRBJ2-1; D is possibly TRBD2 (6 bases). Germline CDR1 is KGHSH and CDR2 is LQKENI. The V and J ends lost 2 bases and 1 base respectively, with 12 bases between them. This CDR3 is 16 amino acids long. CDR3 sequence reads: CASSPKPGTSYNEQFF. CDR3 DNA sequence: TGTGCCAGCTCACCAAAACCCGGGACTTCCTACAATGAGCAGTTCTTC. Based on the CDR3 plus reference TRBV18 and TRBJ2-1, the full variable domain is NAGVMQNPRHLVRRRGQEARLRCSPMKGHSHVYWYRQLPEEGLKFMVYLQKENIIDESGMPKERFSAEFPKEGPSILRIQQVVRGDSAAYFCASSPKPGTSYNEQFFGPGTRLTVL.

The gene calls are TRBV7-9 and TRBJ1-2; tentative D call: TRBD1 (5 bases). This CDR3 has 15 residues. Germline CDR1 reads SEHNR; CDR2 reads FQNEAQ (reference sequence). The germline V and J ends were trimmed by 2 bases and 3 bases, with 13 bases remaining between them. CDR3 nucleotide sequence: TGTGCCAGCAGCTTATCCTCAGGGATTCACTATGGCTACACCTTC. This gives the protein CASSLSSGIHYGYTF.

This chain uses TRBV7-2 with TRBJ2-1; 7 bases match TRBD1. The CDR3 loop spans 15 amino acids. CDR1 is SGHTA, CDR2 FQGNSA, per germline. Trimming cost V 6 bases and J 4 bases; bases outside gene matches: 9. The CDR3 sequence: CASSYYRGVYNEQFF. CDR3 in DNA: TGTGCCAGCAGTTATTACAGGGGCGTGTACAATGAGCAGTTCTTC.

The V call is TRBV5-1, the J call TRBJ2-7; 7 positions agree with TRBD1. The CDR3 sequence is 15 residues long. J gave up 1 base and V 7 bases, and 11 bases lay outside the gene matches. Germline V gene data show CDR1 as SGHRS and CDR2 as YFSETQ. CDR3: CASRPGQRTSYEQYF. The CDR3 region has the DNA TGCGCCAGCCGCCCGGGACAGCGCACATCCTACGAGCAGTACTTC. Filled out from reference TRBV5-1 and TRBJ2-7, the complete variable domain reads KAGVTQTPRYLIKTRGQQVTLSCSPISGHRSVSWYQQTPGQGLQFLFEYFSETQRNKGNFPGRFSGRQFSNSRSEMNVSTLELGDSALYLCASRPGQRTSYEQYFGPGTRLTVT.

There are a few counts of this clone. This chain connects TRBV11-2 to TRBJ2-5; a weak D match, TRBD2 (5 bases). Germline assignment: CDR1 SGHAT and CDR2 FQNNGV. V was shortened by 1 base and J by 5 bases, with 11 bases between the two germline ends. The CDR3 extends over 14 amino acids. CDR3 bases: TGTGCCAGCAGCTTAGCTTCTAGCCTGGAGACCCAGTACTTC. Protein: CASSLASSLETQYF.

V gene TRBV5-1 combines with J gene TRBJ1-2; TRBD1 aligns across 7 bases. In germline, CDR1 is SGHRS, CDR2 YFSETQ. The CDR3 contains 13 residues. With V trimmed by 4 bases and J by 5 bases, 5 bases remained unmatched. CDR3 in amino acids: CASSPPTGYGYTF. CDR3 DNA: TGCGCCAGCAGCCCCCCGACAGGGTATGGCTACACCTTC.

The V call is TRBV27, the J call TRBJ2-7; 8 bases line up with TRBD1. The V and J ends lost 3 bases and 4 bases, in that order; junction bases with no gene match: 5. The CDR3 extends over 14 amino acids. Germline V lookup: CDR1 MNHEY, CDR2 SMNVEV (reference sequence). In DNA, the CDR3 is TGTGCCAGCAGTTTGACAGGGGCACTTTACGAGCAGTACTTC. Its translation is CASSLTGALYEQYF.

The chain is built from TRBV5-4 and TRBJ1-3; 7 bases map to TRBD1. This CDR3 contains 16 residues. The germline CDR1 and CDR2 sequences are SGHNT and YYREEE (reference sequence). J lost 2 bases, V lost 3 bases, and 8 bases had no gene match. CDR3 in DNA: TGTGCCAGCAGCTCGATGACAGGGCCAACTGGAAACACCATATATTTT. Its protein product is CASSSMTGPTGNTIYF.

V and J are TRBV2 and TRBJ2-5, with 10 bases that match TRBD2. V lost 6 bases to trimming and J lost 4 bases; unmatched junction nucleotides: 8. CDR3 length: 15 amino acids. Germline lookup yields CDR1 SNHLY and CDR2 FYNNEI. The CDR3 nucleotides read TGTGCCAGCAGGGGGAGCGGGGGGGTTGGAGAGACCCAGTACTTC. Translation gives CASRGSGGVGETQYF.

V is TRBV6-1 and J is TRBJ2-3; TRBD1 might be the D (6 bases). Trimming took off 6 bases at V and 6 bases at J, with 19 bases between the two ends. The CDR3 has 15 amino acids. Germline loops: CDR1 MNHNS, CDR2 SASEGT. CDR3 sequence reads: CASRARGTYTDTQYF. CDR3 DNA sequence: TGTGCCAGCAGGGCGAGGGGGACATACACGGATACGCAGTATTTT.

This clone was found a few times. The chain links TRBV5-4 to TRBJ2-1, with 11 bases aligning to TRBD2. The length of the CDR3 is 15 residues. Germline loops: CDR1 SGHNT, CDR2 YYREEE (reference sequence). The J segment lost 9 bases and the V segment lost 4 bases, leaving 9 bases of the junction unmatched. CDR3: CASSPIAGGQGEQFF. CDR3 DNA: TGTGCCAGCAGCCCCATAGCGGGGGGGCAGGGTGAGCAGTTCTTC.

This clone was counted only a few times. The J gene is TRBJ1-5, the V gene TRBV5-4, with 8 bases matching TRBD1. This CDR3 is 16 amino acids long. The V segment lost 0 bases and the J segment 7 bases; nucleotides outside the gene matches: 9. CDR1 and CDR2 (germline): SGHNT, YYREEE (reference sequence). CDR3 nucleotides: TGTGCCAGCAGCTTGGGGGCAGGGGGCGCGTGGCAGCCCCAGCATTTT. This sequence encodes CASSLGAGGAWQPQHF.

This clone was detected a few times. The CDR3 reads CATSLSGRRSGNTIYF. As DNA, the CDR3 is TGTGCCACCAGCCTCAGCGGGCGGCGCTCTGGAAACACCATATATTTT. The V gene is TRBV15, the J gene TRBJ1-3; no definite D call. The germline V gene encodes CDR1 LNHNV and CDR2 YYDKDF (reference sequence). The CDR3 contains 16 residues. The germline V and J ends were trimmed by 5 bases and 0 bases, with 14 bases remaining between them.

The V call is TRBV18, the J call TRBJ1-2; D remains ambiguous. In germline, CDR1 is KGHSH, CDR2 LQKENI. There are 14 residues in the CDR3. The germline V and J ends were trimmed by 0 bases and 5 bases, with 10 bases remaining between them. CDR3 region: CASSPPLQSYGYTF. CDR3 bases: TGTGCCAGCTCACCACCCCTCCAGTCATATGGCTACACCTTC.

The chain couples TRBV4-3 to TRBJ2-3; 8 bases are a match to TRBD1. The CDR3 covers 13 residues. Germline-derived CDR1 and CDR2 are LGHNA and YSLEER. V trimming: 8 bases; J trimming: 6 bases; junction bases outside the gene matches: 7. The DNA of the CDR3 is TGCGCCAGCGGACAGGGACCATGGGATACGCAGTATTTT. This translates into CASGQGPWDTQYF.

V gene TRBV25-1 combines with J gene TRBJ1-3; D unresolved. Trimming left V 3 bases short and J 8 bases short, with 11 bases between. This CDR3 is 13 amino acids long. Per germline, CDR1 MGHDK and CDR2 SYGVNS. The CDR3 sequence: CASSDGVVDTIYF. The CDR3 nucleotides are TGTGCCAGCAGTGACGGGGTTGTGGACACCATATATTTT.

This clone was found a few times. J is TRBJ2-7 and V is TRBV18; 10 bases match TRBD1. The length of the CDR3 is 15 residues. Germline V gives CDR1 KGHSH, CDR2 LQKENI. V lost 3 bases, J lost 4 bases, and 6 bases stayed unmatched. The CDR3 DNA reads TGTGCCAGCTCACCTTCCGGGACAGGGGTTTACGAGCAGTACTTC. Translation gives CASSPSGTGVYEQYF.

Worth noting for this clone: Other nucleotide sequences from this sample produce the same CDR3. The J gene is TRBJ2-5, the V gene TRBV18; 7 bases align to TRBD2. The germline CDR1 and CDR2 sequences are KGHSH and LQKENI. V gave up 6 bases and J gave up 4 bases; unmatched junction bases: 8. The CDR3 spans 14 residues. CDR3 sequence (DNA): TGTGCCAGCTCCCCGTCTGGGGGGGGAGAGACCCAGTACTTC. Translated, it gives CASSPSGGGETQYF.

This clone occurred a few times. This rearrangement joins TRBV10-3 to TRBJ1-3, with D unresolved. The V gene lost 10 bases and the J gene lost 0 bases, with 16 bases spanning the gap. This CDR3 spans 15 amino acids. Per the germline V gene, CDR1 is ENHRY and CDR2 is SYGVKD. Here the CDR3 DNA reads TGTGCCACCGCGGGAGGTTTTAACTCTGGAAACACCATATATTTT. It yields the protein CATAGGFNSGNTIYF.

V usage is TRBV9 and J usage is TRBJ1-1; tentatively, D is TRBD1 (5 bases). The CDR3 sequence is 15 residues long. Trimming cost V 0 bases and J 1 base, with 10 bases left between them. In germline, CDR1 is SGDLS, CDR2 YYNGEE. The CDR3 bases are TGTGCCAGCAGCGTAGCGGGGGGTAGGAACACTGAAGCTTTCTTT. It is translated as CASSVAGGRNTEAFF.

The CDR3 loop reads CASSSPRVGGGYTF. The CDR3 region has the DNA TGTGCCAGCAGTTCCCCCCGGGTAGGGGGTGGCTACACCTTC. This chain uses TRBV27 with TRBJ1-2, with D perhaps matching TRBD1 (6 bases). From germline, CDR1 is MNHEY and CDR2 SMNVEV (reference sequence). V lost 4 bases and J lost 7, with 16 bases in between. The CDR3 extends over 14 amino acids.